This entry is about one T cell receptor beta chain. The antigen remains undetermined. The data derive from a study of resident and recirculating memory T cells in vitiligo. The overall study: Epidermis came from shave biopsies of lesional and nonlesional sites, plus PBMCs. Study results and limitations: Clonality differed among vitiligo lesions, with no unique dominant clone.

Germline CDR1 reads LNHNV; CDR2 reads YYDKDF (reference sequence). V shed 0 bases, J shed 9 bases, and the junction held 8 bases outside the gene matches. The CDR3 runs 18 residues. Libraries were prepared by immunoSEQ multiplex PCR; TCRdb keeps only in-frame clonotypes and omits some of them. The table includes about 42,000 clones, 80% to 95% detected once. The receptor comes from a male donor with vitiligo. The chain joins TRBV15 to TRBJ2-1; TRBD2 agrees at 16 bases. The sequenced sample was blood. CDR3 amino acids: CATSREMGTSGGASEQFF. In DNA form, the CDR3 reads TGTGCCACCAGCAGAGAAATGGGGACTAGCGGGGGGGCGAGTGAGCAGTTCTTC.